One sample yielded the 6 T cell receptor beta chains listed below, sequenced in a study of T cells in Graves' hyperthyroidism and ophthalmopathy (dated by TCRdb to about 2019). The library came from multiplex PCR. The sequencer listed for this sample is Illumina HiSeq 2000. TCR beta CDR3 regions were amplified from RNA transcripts. The TCR CDR3 was subjected to a first round of RT-PCR using the HTBI primer set and the Qiagen OneStep RT-PCR kit. TCRdb reprocessing: public reads trimmed at Q25 with fastp, clones called with MiXCR, in-frame beta chains kept. All rows with the same CDR3 protein become a single entry with the most common DNA and genes. This sample has 600,000 to 650,000 distinct CDR3 sequences in its table, and around 15% of those were observed once. Less than 4.5% of the sample belongs to the ten largest clones. Sequencing input: blood. The receptors here all came from a woman aged 30 to 39 with Graves' hyperthyroidism.

This clonotype has a handful of counts. The CDR3 region is CASSGMSNEKLFF. CDR3 DNA: TGTGCCAGCAGTGGGATGTCTAATGAAAAACTGTTTTTT. The J gene is TRBJ1-4, the V gene TRBV6-2 or TRBV6-3; D remains unclear. The V gene lost 5 bases and the J gene lost 3 bases, with 7 bases spanning the gap. The CDR3 contains 13 residues. Germline CDR1 and CDR2: MNHEY and SVGEGT.

This clonotype was detected a few times. One junction end disagrees with the germline gene, perhaps due to a read error. The J gene is TRBJ2-1, the V gene TRBV7-9, with TRBD2 matching over 9 bases. Per germline, CDR1 SEHNR and CDR2 FQNEAQ (reference sequence). The CDR3 is 15 amino acids. CDR3 DNA: TGTGCCTGCAGCTTATTCGGCGGGAGGGAATATGAGCAGTTCTTC. Its translation is CACSLFGGREYEQFF.

This clonotype has a count of ten or more. J is TRBJ1-1 and V is TRBV20-1; D unclear. The germline CDR1 and CDR2 sequences are DFQATT and SNEGSKA (reference sequence). The CDR3 sequence is 15 residues long. Between the trimmed V and J ends, which lost 0 bases and 2 bases, there was a span of 13 bases. In DNA, the CDR3 is TGCAGTGCTAGAGATCTGAGCAGCCTAAACACTGAAGCTTTCTTT. This sequence encodes CSARDLSSLNTEAFF.

This clonotype was seen repeatedly, ten times or more. The chain carries TRBV30 and TRBJ2-1; possible D gene TRBD1, 5 bases. V lost 0 bases and J lost 2, with 8 bases in between. From germline, CDR1 is GTSNPN and CDR2 SVGIG (reference sequence). This CDR3 contains 14 residues. This CDR3 reads CAWSVSRAYNEQFF. CDR3 DNA sequence: TGTGCCTGGAGTGTTAGCAGGGCCTACAATGAGCAGTTCTTC.

The chain joins TRBV4-3 to TRBJ2-1; TRBD1 might be the D (7 bases). V shed 0 bases and J shed 7 bases, with 19 bases lying between them. The CDR3 is made up of 17 amino acids. Per germline, CDR1 LGHNA and CDR2 YSLEER. CDR3 coding DNA: TGCGCCAGCAGCCAAGACGAGGGGGCTAGTGCGGGAAATGAGCAGTTCTTC. It translates to CASSQDEGASAGNEQFF.

This clonotype came up many times. The chain carries TRBV20-1 and TRBJ2-2; perhaps TRBD2 as D (6 bases). CDR3 size: 16 residues. Germline V gene data show CDR1 as DFQATT and CDR2 as SNEGSKA (reference sequence). The germline V and J ends were trimmed by 0 bases and 5 bases, with 16 bases remaining between them. This chain's CDR3 is CSARELGRGRTGELFF. The CDR3, as DNA: TGCAGTGCTAGAGAGCTGGGTCGGGGGAGGACCGGGGAGCTGTTTTTT.